A selection of T cell receptor beta chains follows, all from one sample in a study of early T cells in non-severe SARS-CoV-2 infection. MiXCR was run by TCRdb on the 5' RACE reads, yielding one entry per CDR3 protein. Of about 50,000 distinct CDR3 sequences in the sample, around 10% were seen once. Specimen: whole blood, collected at baseline. Receptors were obtained from an adult who was a healthcare worker with PCR-confirmed SARS-CoV-2 infection or an uninfected control (not recorded which). The CDR3 runs from the conserved cysteine through the conserved F or W. D genes are given only for firm matches. The size field is filled for only some rows; it gives once, few, many or a size class.

>-|TRBV7-2|TRBJ2-2|-
TGTGCCAGCAGCTTAACCGGGGGTAACACCGGGGAGCTGTTTTTT
CASSLTGGNTGELFF
>TRBD1|TRBV7-9|TRBJ1-5|many
TGTGCCAGCAGCTTATCCGGGACAGGGTCCAATCAGCCCCAGCATTTT
CASSLSGTGSNQPQHF
>-|TRBV7-2|TRBJ1-1|-
TGTGCCAGCAGCTTAGTTCCCGTGAGACAGAGGTACCCGAACACTGAAGCTTTCTTT
CASSLVPVRQRYPNTEAFF
>-|TRBV20-1|TRBJ2-3|-
TGCAGTGCTGGGGGGTATAGCACAGATACGCAGTATTTT
CSAGGYSTDTQYF
>-|TRBV20-1|TRBJ1-5|-
TGCAGTGCTAGTTCTCAGATCAATCAGCCCCAGCATTTT
CSASSQINQPQHF
>-|TRBV3-1|TRBJ2-6|-
TGTGCCAGCAGTCCAAGATTTAGGACTACCCCATCCGGGGCCAACGTCCTGACTTTC
CASSPRFRTTPSGANVLTF
>-|TRBV7-2|TRBJ2-7|-
TGTGCCAGCAGCCCGACGAGCGGAACCTACGAGCAGTACTTC
CASSPTSGTYEQYF
>TRBD1|TRBV7-6|TRBJ1-3|many
TGTGCCAGCAGCCCGGGACAGAGAAGGATCCGTGGAAACACCATATATTTT
CASSPGQRRIRGNTIYF
>TRBD1|TRBV4-3|TRBJ2-1|-
TGCGCCAGCAGCCCCCGTGAAGGGGGCATATACAATGAGCAGTTCTTC
CASSPREGGIYNEQFF
>-|TRBV11-2|TRBJ2-1|few
TGTGCCAGCAGCCGTCGGGAGGAGGGGGACGAGCAGTTCTTC
CASSRREEGDEQFF
>-|TRBV11-3|TRBJ2-7|few
TGTGCCAGCAGCCCAGCCGCTGGCTCCTACGAGCAGTACTTC
CASSPAAGSYEQYF
>-|TRBV2|TRBJ2-1|few
TGTGCCAGCAGTCCGACTACTTCCTACAATGAGCAGTTCTTC
CASSPTTSYNEQFF
>-|TRBV19|TRBJ2-7|few
TGTGCCACCCAGGACCGATCCTACGAGCAGTACTTC
CATQDRSYEQYF
>-|TRBV4-2|TRBJ1-1|-
TGTGCCAGCAGCCTCAGCGCAGGGGCGGCTTTCTTT
CASSLSAGAAFF
>-|TRBV4-1|TRBJ2-7|-
TGCGCCAGCAGCCAGGGTGACAACTCCTACGAGCAGTACTTC
CASSQGDNSYEQYF
>TRBD2|TRBV12-3/TRBV12-4|TRBJ2-7|many
TGTGCCAGCAGCGTGCGGGGGGTGCCTCAGGGGCAGTACTTC
CASSVRGVPQGQYF
>TRBD2|TRBV20-1|TRBJ2-3|many
TGCAGTGCAAAAGACGTCGTAACGGGACTAGTTTTTCCAGATACGCAGTATTTT
CSAKDVVTGLVFPDTQYF
>TRBD1|TRBV7-9|TRBJ2-3|many
TGTGCCAGCAGCCGCAGACCAGGGGGACCTAGCACAGATACGCAGTATTTT
CASSRRPGGPSTDTQYF
>-|TRBV7-9|TRBJ1-1|-
TGTGCCAGCAGCCAGGAACAGGGACTGAACACTGAAGCTTTCTTT
CASSQEQGLNTEAFF
>TRBD2|TRBV11-2|TRBJ2-5|-
TGTGCCAGCAGCTCAGGGACTAGCGGGAGAGAGACCCAGTACTTC
CASSSGTSGRETQYF
>-|TRBV25-1|TRBJ1-1|few
TGTGCCAGCAGTGTAGACACTCGGGAAGCTTTCTTT
CASSVDTREAFF
>TRBD2|TRBV7-9|TRBJ2-5|-
TGTGCCAGCAGCTTAGGAGTTGGGGTAGCGGGAAACCAAGAGACCCAGTACTTC
CASSLGVGVAGNQETQYF